This T cell receptor (beta chain) was captured in a study of blood T cell repertoires in COVID-19. Study-level background: The cDNA or gDNA used as material had been derived from T cells, B-cell-depleted T cells, or PBMCs.

Authors' analysis steps: Using reference gene primer amplification, nucleated cell counts were estimated. Only in-frame clones appear in the TCRdb table, and some are missing; sequencing was by immunoSEQ multiplex PCR. From that table come the V and J calls and clone size; the DNA was used to work out D and trimming. The data show around 140,000 clones, 81% seen once. The germline V and J ends were trimmed by 3 bases and 6 bases, with 13 bases remaining between them. The germline gives CDR1 GTSNPN, CDR2 SVGIG (reference sequence). The CDR3 consists of 13 residues. Sequenced input: peripheral blood. The chain is built from TRBV30 and TRBJ2-3; D gene unclear. The TCR comes from a woman aged 60-75 years with active or convalescent COVID-19. The CDR3 DNA reads TGTGCCTGGAGCCTAGAAAGTCGGGATACGCAGTATTTT. It is translated as CAWSLESRDTQYF.